This T cell receptor beta chain was documented in a study of STAT3 mutations in large granular lymphocyte leukemia. Regarding the study as a whole: Every T-LGLL patient had at least one immunodominant TCRbeta clonotype.

The table came from immunoSEQ multiplex PCR; TCRdb's copy has only in-frame clones and leaves some out. The sample holds under 9,500 clones, 91% seen once. Concerning this clone itself: The antigen remains unidentified.

The sample taken for sequencing was peripheral blood mononuclear cells. The sequence derives from a man aged 45 to 65 with T-cell large granular lymphocyte leukemia. Some clones in this sample may be carry-over from other donors' samples.

CDR3 nucleotide sequence: TGTGCCAGCAGCTTGTCCCTGACTGGCAATGAGCAGTTCTTC. Translating it yields CASSLSLTGNEQFF. The chain joins TRBV5-4 to TRBJ2-1; D is undetermined. Trimming took 1 base from V and 6 from J, leaving 11 bases between them. Per germline, CDR1 SGHNT and CDR2 YYREEE (reference sequence). The CDR3 covers 14 residues.